A single sample is the source of the 18 T cell receptor beta chains below, sequenced in a study of T cell responses to AZD1222 COVID-19 vaccine. Using immunoSEQ multiplex PCR, the repertoire was profiled, and TCRdb retains in-frame clones only, with some absent. The sample shows around 200,000 clones, around nine tenths of them seen only once. The specimen was peripheral blood, collected on day 0 of AZD1222 vaccination. Receptors originate from an adult in good health.

The CDR3 spells CASSFRGNTEAFF. CDR3 nucleotides: TGTGCCAGCAGCTTTCGGGGCAACACTGAAGCTTTCTTT. This chain joins TRBV7-9 and TRBJ1-1; D may be TRBD1 (5 bases). Trimming stripped 3 bases from V and 2 bases from J, with 7 bases between. CDR1 SEHNR and CDR2 FQNEAQ come from the germline V gene (reference sequence). The CDR3 consists of 13 residues.

On this clone: The sample contains more than one DNA sequence encoding this CDR3. Written as DNA, the CDR3 is TGTGCCAGCAGCTTAATGGCGGGGACCTACGAGCAGTACTTC. Protein: CASSLMAGTYEQYF. V usage is TRBV7-2 and J usage is TRBJ2-7; weak D call: TRBD2 (6 bases). Per germline, CDR1 SGHTA and CDR2 FQGNSA. This CDR3 has 14 residues. V gave up 2 bases and J gave up 2 bases, with 10 bases separating them.

The chain carries TRBV27 and TRBJ2-5, with TRBD1 matching over 7 bases. Trimming cost V 4 bases and J 5 bases; bases outside gene matches: 7. Germline lookup yields CDR1 MNHEY and CDR2 SMNVEV (reference sequence). This CDR3 has 14 residues. CDR3 nucleotide sequence: TGTGCCAGCAGTTCCATGACAGGGTGGGAGACCCAGTACTTC. Translated, it gives CASSSMTGWETQYF.

The chain combines TRBV7-3 with TRBJ2-7; D is possibly TRBD1 or TRBD2 (5 bases each). V lost 5 bases, J lost 3 bases, and 11 bases lay in between. The CDR3 has 13 amino acids. Germline CDR1 reads SGHTA; CDR2 reads FQGTGA. CDR3 DNA: TGTGCCAGCAGCCCGGGACCGAACTACGAGCAGTACTTC. It codes for CASSPGPNYEQYF.

The chain joins TRBV6-5 to TRBJ1-1, with D perhaps matching TRBD1 (5 bases). CDR1 MNHEY and CDR2 SVGAGI come from the germline V gene. The CDR3 covers 14 residues. V was trimmed by 5 bases and J by 1 base, leaving 11 bases between them. Here the CDR3 DNA reads TGTGCCAGCAGTCGGGGACTTTCGAACACTGAAGCTTTCTTT. Translation: CASSRGLSNTEAFF.

This chain joins TRBV28 and TRBJ2-7; 8 bases line up with TRBD2. Germline V gives CDR1 MDHEN, CDR2 SYDVKM. With V trimmed by 7 bases and J by 0 bases, 23 bases remained unmatched. The CDR3 is 20 amino acids. CDR3 DNA sequence: TGTGCCAGCAACGGCATGTGGGCTAGCGGGCAGCTAATTAACTCCTACGAGCAGTACTTC. It is translated as CASNGMWASGQLINSYEQYF.

In the case of this clone: The same CDR3 is also encoded by other DNA sequences in this sample. The rearrangement uses TRBV28 and TRBJ1-5, with D possibly TRBD1 on 5 matching bases. The V end lost 6 bases, the J end lost 5 bases, and 8 bases lay between the germline ends. Germline CDR1 is MDHEN and CDR2 is SYDVKM. The CDR3 has 12 amino acids. This chain's CDR3 is CASRPGDQPQHF. CDR3 sequence (DNA): TGTGCCAGCAGACCGGGGGATCAGCCCCAGCATTTT.

The gene calls are TRBV7-9 and TRBJ1-2; tentatively, D is TRBD1 (6 bases). The V end lost 5 bases, the J end lost 6 bases, and 16 bases lay between the germline ends. Germline-derived CDR1 and CDR2 are SEHNR and FQNEAQ (reference sequence). This CDR3 comprises 14 residues. This chain's CDR3 is CASSQNDRTDGYTF. In nucleotides, the CDR3 is TGTGCCAGCAGCCAAAACGACAGGACGGATGGCTACACCTTC. The full variable domain, its missing parts supplied by reference TRBV7-9 and TRBJ1-2, is DTGVSQNPRHKITKRGQNVTFRCDPISEHNRLYWYRQTLGQGPEFLTYFQNEAQLEKSRLLSDRFSAERPKGSFSTLEIQRTEQGDSAMYLCASSQNDRTDGYTFGSGTRLTVV.

A word on this clone: One end of the junction does not line up with germline, which may come from a read error. This rearrangement joins TRBV7-7 to TRBJ2-7; 9 nucleotides align to TRBD1. The CDR3 has 13 residues. CDR1 is SSHAT and CDR2 is FNYEAQ in the germline V gene (reference sequence). The CDR3 nucleotides are TGTGCTAGCAGCTTAGCGACAGGGGGCGAGCAGTACTTC. Its translation: CASSLATGGEQYF.

This clone has only a few counts. The V and J genes are TRBV11-2 and TRBJ1-1; D not resolved. Trimming shortened V by 7 bases and J by 5 bases, and 8 bases separated the two germline ends. This CDR3 region has 11 residues. Germline V gene sequence: CDR1 SGHAT, CDR2 FQNNGV. CDR3 coding DNA: TGTGCCAGCACCGAGGTGACTGAAGCTTTCTTT. Its translation: CASTEVTEAFF.

V usage is TRBV10-2 and J usage is TRBJ2-3, with TRBD2 matching over 9 bases. The V and J ends lost 7 bases and 10 bases, in that order; junction bases with no gene match: 15. Germline V gene sequence: CDR1 WSHSY, CDR2 SAAADI. There are 15 residues in the CDR3. CDR3 residues: CASTESSGIGVAQYF. Here the CDR3 DNA reads TGCGCCAGCACGGAGTCTAGCGGGATCGGGGTTGCGCAGTATTTT.

This clone was seen a handful of times. This sequence joins TRBV7-9 and TRBJ2-3; 9 nucleotides align to TRBD2. Germline V lookup: CDR1 SEHNR, CDR2 FQNEAQ (reference sequence). Trimming at V came to 6 bases and at J to 3 bases, leaving 7 bases not matched to a gene. The CDR3 totals 15 residues. CDR3 protein: CASRVSGSGTDTQYF. CDR3 in DNA: TGTGCCAGCAGAGTTAGCGGGAGCGGGACAGATACGCAGTATTTT.

This chain uses TRBV27 with TRBJ2-7, with 9 bases lining up with TRBD2. The CDR3 is 15 residues long. V was clipped by 6 bases and J by 0 bases; unmatched bases: 6. Germline assignment: CDR1 MNHEY and CDR2 SMNVEV (reference sequence). CDR3 protein: CASRLSGRHSYEQYF. CDR3 DNA: TGTGCCAGCAGATTGAGCGGGAGGCACTCCTACGAGCAGTACTTC.

The gene calls are TRBV14 and TRBJ1-6, with TRBD1 identical over 8 bases. V was pared by 3 bases and J by 6 bases, with 4 bases of the junction left unmatched. Per the germline V gene, CDR1 is SGHDN and CDR2 is FVKESK. The CDR3 has 15 amino acids. The CDR3 DNA sequence: TGTGCCAGCAGCCAGGGGACAGGAATTAATTCACCCCTCCACTTT. Translated, it gives CASSQGTGINSPLHF. Based on the CDR3 plus reference TRBV14 and TRBJ1-6, the full variable domain is EAGVTQFPSHSVIEKGQTVTLRCDPISGHDNLYWYRRVMGKEIKFLLHFVKESKQDESGMPNNRFLAERTGGTYSTLKVQPAELEDSGVYFCASSQGTGINSPLHFGNGTRLTVT.

J is TRBJ2-7 and V is TRBV7-8, with D possibly matching TRBD1 (5 bases). Between the trimmed V and J ends, which lost 5 bases and 6 bases, there was a span of 17 bases. Germline CDR1 SGHVS, CDR2 FQNEAQ. The CDR3 is made up of 14 amino acids. DNA of the CDR3: TGTGCCAGCAGCCCACCGAGGCAGGGTTCCGAGCAGTACTTC. It encodes CASSPPRQGSEQYF.

This chain links TRBV28 with TRBJ1-5, with 8 nucleotides matching TRBD1. Germline V gene lookup returns CDR1 MDHEN and CDR2 SYDVKM. The ends lost 6 bases at V and 4 bases at J; junction bases unmatched: 8. This CDR3 region has 15 residues. CDR3 region: CASRATGEINQPQHF. DNA for the CDR3: TGTGCCAGCAGAGCGACAGGGGAGATAAATCAGCCCCAGCATTTT.

The gene calls are TRBV15 and TRBJ2-7, with TRBD1 identical over 8 bases. CDR1 is LNHNV and CDR2 is YYDKDF in the germline V gene (reference sequence). Trimming cost V 5 bases and J 3 bases; bases outside gene matches: 3. The CDR3 loop spans 13 amino acids. CDR3 loop: CATSQQGDYEQYF. CDR3 coding DNA: TGTGCCACCAGCCAACAGGGGGACTACGAGCAGTACTTC.

This chain joins TRBV7-8 and TRBJ1-5, with D unresolved. The V end was cut by 2 bases, the J end by 1 base, with 6 bases between. This CDR3 is built from 14 residues. CDR1 is SGHVS, CDR2 FQNEAQ, per germline. CDR3 in DNA: TGTGCCAGCAGCTTACAGTGGAGCAATCAGCCCCAGCATTTT. This sequence encodes CASSLQWSNQPQHF.